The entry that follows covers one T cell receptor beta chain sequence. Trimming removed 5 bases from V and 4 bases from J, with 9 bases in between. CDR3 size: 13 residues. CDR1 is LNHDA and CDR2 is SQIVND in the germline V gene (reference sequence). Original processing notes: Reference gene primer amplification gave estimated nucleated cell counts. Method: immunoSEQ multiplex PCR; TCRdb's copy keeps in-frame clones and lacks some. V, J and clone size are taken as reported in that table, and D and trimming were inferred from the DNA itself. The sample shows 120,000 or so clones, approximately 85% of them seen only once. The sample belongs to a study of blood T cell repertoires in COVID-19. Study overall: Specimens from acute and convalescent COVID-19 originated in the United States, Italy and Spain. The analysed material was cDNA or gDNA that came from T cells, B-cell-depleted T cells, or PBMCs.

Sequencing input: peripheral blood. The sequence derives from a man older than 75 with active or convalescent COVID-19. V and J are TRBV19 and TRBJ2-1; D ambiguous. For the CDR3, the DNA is TGTGCCAGTAGTCCGACTCCTTACAATGAGCAGTTCTTC. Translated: CASSPTPYNEQFF. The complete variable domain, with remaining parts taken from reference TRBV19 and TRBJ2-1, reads DGGITQSPKYLFRKEGQNVTLSCEQNLNHDAMYWYRQDPGQGLRLIYYSQIVNDFQKGDIAEGYSVSREKKESFPLTVTSAQKNPTAFYLCASSPTPYNEQFFGPGTRLTVL.